This entry concerns a single TCR beta chain. The data belong to a study of CD8 T cells in Susac syndrome. Reverse transcription of roughly 0.5 to 1 ug RNA was carried out with random hexamers. TCRdb itself ran the immunoSEQ multiplex PCR reads through MiXCR, one entry per CDR3 protein. The repertoire holds approximately 80,000 distinct CDR3 sequences, with about 91% as singletons. The study sequenced TCR beta in blood CD8+ and CD4+ T cells. It was negative isolation that provided the CD8+ and CD4+ T cells, whereas TEMRA cells were enriched by FACS. V dropped 5 bases and J dropped 0; count of bases not matched to a gene: 5. The CDR3 spans 15 residues. The germline gives CDR1 DFQATT, CDR2 SNEGSKA (reference sequence).

Sequencing input: CD8+ T cells from PBMCs. This chain joins TRBV20-1 and TRBJ2-3, with 10 bases aligning to TRBD2. This sequence originates from a human donor with multiple sclerosis. The CDR3 loop is CSAPVSGGSTDTQYF. The CDR3 nucleotides read TGCAGTGCTCCTGTTAGCGGGGGGAGCACAGATACGCAGTATTTT.